This T cell receptor beta chain was observed in a study of cytomegalovirus exposure and HLA in healthy donors. Some clones are missing from TCRdb's copy, which holds only in-frame ones; the method was immunoSEQ multiplex PCR. The sample includes a few hundred thousand clones, nearly 90% of them seen just once. The donors were members of the validation cohort, which comprised approximately 120 subjects and was separate from the first cohort of 600 to 800 subjects. Germline V gene lookup returns CDR1 MNHEY and CDR2 SMNVEV (reference sequence). Trimming pared 7 bases from V and 7 bases from J, leaving 16 bases between. This CDR3 is built from 14 residues.

The receptor was isolated from a woman between 18 and 30 years old in good health and CMV-seronegative. The chain is built from TRBV27 and TRBJ2-2; weak D call: TRBD2 (5 bases). Sample: PBMCs. Here the CDR3 reads CASNNYYRDGELFF. CDR3 DNA sequence: TGTGCCAGCAATAATTACTACCGGGACGGGGAGCTGTTTTTT.